The clone carrying this T cell receptor (beta chain) has a handful of counts. Its antigen is unidentified. Every bit of the isolated RNA underwent reverse transcription, so sequencing read expressed TCRB transcripts. Repertoires were generated with immunoSEQ multiplex PCR, while TCRdb's copy carries only in-frame clones and drops some. The repertoire holds 450,000 or so clones, with roughly 10% as singletons. There are 14 residues in the CDR3. Trimming took 1 base from V and 3 from J, leaving 7 bases between them. Germline loops: CDR1 SGHTA, CDR2 FQGNSA. The sample belongs to a study of beta chain features in type 1 diabetes. Broader study findings: VDJ junctions from patients with type 1 diabetes contained fewer insertions and more deletions. Across all four CD4+ subsets, people with type 1 diabetes showed modestly shorter TCRB CDR3s. Possibly, sequencing cDNA over-represented cells that had high TCR expression levels.

The sample consisted of naive CD4+ T cells from blood. The V and J genes are TRBV7-2 and TRBJ2-1, with no clear D. The source of this sequence is a woman aged 18-35 years in good health. The CDR3, as DNA: TGTGCCAGCAGCTTAGTATGGGACTACAATGAGCAGTTCTTC. Translation gives CASSLVWDYNEQFF.